One sample yielded the 25 T cell receptor beta chains listed below, sequenced in a study of CD8 T cells in ankylosing spondylitis. TCRdb redid the calling of the 5' RACE reads with MiXCR, one entry per CDR3 protein. The data show 40,000 or so distinct CDR3 sequences, with roughly 2.5% seen just once and 4.6% held by the top ten. The sequenced sample consisted of blood, either unsorted or a sorted T cell fraction (not recorded which). These receptors were obtained from a male donor with ankylosing spondylitis or in good health (not recorded which).

This clonotype was observed at least ten times. The gene calls are TRBV9 and TRBJ2-1; D assignment may be TRBD1 or TRBD2 (5 bases each). CDR3 length: 14 amino acids. Germline V gives CDR1 SGDLS, CDR2 YYNGEE. V was cut by 2 bases and J by 3 bases, with 9 bases left in between. The CDR3 loop is CASSVGTHYNEQFF. The DNA of the CDR3 is TGTGCCAGCAGCGTGGGGACCCACTACAATGAGCAGTTCTTC.

In its sample, this clonotype was seen many times. The chain employs TRBV9 and TRBJ2-5; 7 bases map to TRBD2. CDR3 length equals 16 residues. CDR1 SGDLS and CDR2 YYNGEE come from the germline V gene. V lost 2 bases to trimming and J lost 0 bases; unmatched junction nucleotides: 7. The CDR3 bases are TGTGCCAGCAGCGTTGGCCAGCGGGGACACCAAGAGACCCAGTACTTC. It yields the protein CASSVGQRGHQETQYF.

This clonotype occurred many times. The J gene is TRBJ1-1, the V gene TRBV6-1; 7 nucleotides align to TRBD1. Germline V gene data show CDR1 as MNHNS and CDR2 as SASEGT. Trimming took 6 bases from V and 7 from J; bases not matched to a gene: 11. The CDR3 sequence is 14 residues long. In DNA form, the CDR3 reads TGTGCCAGCAGCACGACAGGGAGGGTCGGTGAAGCTTTCTTT. The encoded protein is CASSTTGRVGEAFF.

This clonotype was detected many times. The chain recombines TRBV9 with TRBJ1-1, with TRBD1 as a possible D gene (5 bases). The CDR3 is made up of 16 amino acids. Per the germline V gene, CDR1 is SGDLS and CDR2 is YYNGEE. Deletions cut 4 bases from V and 6 bases from J, with 22 bases between. CDR3 sequence: CASSPWGREERAEAFF. The CDR3 DNA follows: TGTGCCAGCAGCCCCTGGGGCAGGGAGGAAAGGGCTGAAGCTTTCTTT.

Many counts were recorded for this clonotype. The V and J genes are TRBV9 and TRBJ2-5; D gene uncertain. Germline V gene data show CDR1 as SGDLS and CDR2 as YYNGEE. Trimming removed 6 bases at V and 1 base at J, with 13 bases between. The CDR3 runs to 14 residues. The CDR3 sequence: CASTPSYTQETQYF. The CDR3 DNA follows: TGTGCCAGCACCCCCAGTTACACCCAAGAGACCCAGTACTTC.

This clonotype was found many times. The chain has TRBV9 and TRBJ1-5, with D uncertain. With 2 bases removed from V and 2 bases from J, the gap between germline ends came to 8 bases. Germline V gene data show CDR1 as SGDLS and CDR2 as YYNGEE. The CDR3 has 14 residues. DNA of the CDR3: TGTGCCAGCAGCGTTGACTTGGGCAATCAGCCCCAGCATTTT. Amino acid sequence: CASSVDLGNQPQHF.

This clonotype showed up many times. The chain is built from TRBV9 and TRBJ2-3, with 11 bases identical to TRBD1. V lost 3 bases to trimming and J lost 3 bases; unmatched junction nucleotides: 6. Germline-derived CDR1 and CDR2 are SGDLS and YYNGEE. The CDR3 totals 16 residues. DNA for the CDR3: TGTGCCAGCAGCGCCGCCGGGGACAGGGGGACAGATACGCAGTATTTT. Its protein product is CASSAAGDRGTDTQYF.

Many counts were recorded for this clonotype. This sequence joins TRBV9 and TRBJ2-3; 7 bases are shared with TRBD2. Per germline, CDR1 SGDLS and CDR2 YYNGEE. This CDR3 is built from 18 residues. V was pared by 4 bases and J by 5 bases, with 19 bases of the junction left unmatched. The CDR3 here is CASSLDIAGVSSVDTQYF. Here the CDR3 DNA reads TGTGCCAGCAGCTTAGACATCGCGGGGGTTTCTTCGGTAGATACGCAGTATTTT. Looking up the rest from reference TRBV9 and TRBJ2-3 gives the full variable domain: DSGVTQTPKHLITATGQRVTLRCSPRSGDLSVYWYQQSLDQGLQFLIQYYNGEERAKGNILERFSAQQFPDLHSELNLSSLELGDSALYFCASSLDIAGVSSVDTQYFGPGTRLTVL.

This clonotype was seen at least ten times. The chain employs TRBV9 and TRBJ1-3; D uncertain. The germline V gene encodes CDR1 SGDLS and CDR2 YYNGEE. V dropped 0 bases and J dropped 4 bases, with 5 bases sitting between them. The CDR3 loop spans 13 amino acids. As DNA, the CDR3 is TGTGCCAGCAGCGTAGGTCCGGGAAACACCATATATTTT. This encodes CASSVGPGNTIYF. Looking up the rest from reference TRBV9 and TRBJ1-3 gives the full variable domain: DSGVTQTPKHLITATGQRVTLRCSPRSGDLSVYWYQQSLDQGLQFLIQYYNGEERAKGNILERFSAQQFPDLHSELNLSSLELGDSALYFCASSVGPGNTIYFGEGSWLTVV.

This clonotype occurred many times. The chain carries TRBV9 and TRBJ2-2; the D is unclear. CDR1 is SGDLS and CDR2 is YYNGEE in the germline V gene. CDR3 length: 15 amino acids. V gave up 0 bases and J gave up 6 bases, with 12 bases separating them. CDR3 bases: TGTGCCAGCAGCGTAGGCCTAGGCCTCGCCGGGGAGCTGTTTTTT. This codes for CASSVGLGLAGELFF.

The table lists this clonotype with many counts. The chain carries TRBV9 and TRBJ2-5; no clear D. The CDR3 is made up of 17 amino acids. Germline CDR1 and CDR2: SGDLS and YYNGEE. V was shortened by 0 bases and J by 1 base, with 16 bases between the two germline ends. The DNA for the CDR3 is TGTGCCAGCAGCGTAGCGGGCGGCAGCACCTTCCAAGAGACCCAGTACTTC. Its translation: CASSVAGGSTFQETQYF.

This clonotype has a count of ten or more. The V gene is TRBV9, the J gene TRBJ1-6; D is ambiguous. Germline V gives CDR1 SGDLS, CDR2 YYNGEE. The V end was cut by 4 bases, the J end by 0 bases, with 11 bases between. This CDR3 contains 16 residues. The DNA of the CDR3 is TGTGCCAGCAGCCCGATGGCCCTCTCCTATAATTCACCCCTCCACTTT. As protein: CASSPMALSYNSPLHF.

This clonotype was seen at least ten times. The rearrangement joins TRBV9 to TRBJ1-1; TRBD1 might be the D (5 bases). This CDR3 contains 14 residues. CDR1 SGDLS and CDR2 YYNGEE come from the germline V gene. Between the trimmed V and J ends, which lost 4 bases and 0 bases, there was a span of 10 bases. The CDR3 region is CASSIGTVNTEAFF. CDR3 bases: TGTGCCAGCAGCATCGGGACTGTGAACACTGAAGCTTTCTTT.

There are many counts of this clonotype. This chain connects TRBV9 to TRBJ1-1; D might be TRBD1 (5 bases). CDR1 is SGDLS and CDR2 is YYNGEE in the germline V gene. The CDR3 runs to 16 residues. The V end lost 2 bases, the J end lost 4 bases, and 18 bases lay between the germline ends. The CDR3 DNA follows: TGTGCCAGCAGCGTTTTATCGGGGCAGGAGGTCACTGAAGCTTTCTTT. This sequence encodes CASSVLSGQEVTEAFF. Full variable domain (outside the CDR3, taken from reference TRBV9 and TRBJ1-1): DSGVTQTPKHLITATGQRVTLRCSPRSGDLSVYWYQQSLDQGLQFLIQYYNGEERAKGNILERFSAQQFPDLHSELNLSSLELGDSALYFCASSVLSGQEVTEAFFGQGTRLTVV.

In its sample, this clonotype ranks as medium-sized (0.01 to 0.1%). The chain links TRBV9 to TRBJ1-3; D unclear. With 4 bases removed from V and 0 bases from J, the gap between germline ends came to 14 bases. CDR3 length equals 16 residues. Per germline, CDR1 SGDLS and CDR2 YYNGEE. CDR3 DNA sequence: TGTGCCAGCAGCCCCAGCCTCCGGTACTCTGGAAACACCATATATTTT. Translating it yields CASSPSLRYSGNTIYF.

At least ten counts were recorded for this clonotype. This sequence joins TRBV9 and TRBJ2-7; a weak D match, TRBD1 (7 bases). The V and J ends lost 4 bases and 0 bases respectively, with 17 bases between them. The CDR3 contains 16 residues. Germline V gene data show CDR1 as SGDLS and CDR2 as YYNGEE. CDR3 sequence: CASSSRGDTLSYEQYF. The DNA of the CDR3 is TGTGCCAGCAGCTCCAGGGGGGACACCCTCTCCTACGAGCAGTACTTC.

Ten or more counts support this clonotype. V is TRBV9 and J is TRBJ2-7; 12 bases line up with TRBD1. Unmatched junction bases numbered 9, after V lost 4 bases and J lost 4 bases. The CDR3 spans 16 residues. Germline V lookup: CDR1 SGDLS, CDR2 YYNGEE. The CDR3 coding sequence is TGTGCCAGCAGCCCACGCCAGGGACAGGGGGCGTACGAGCAGTACTTC. Protein product: CASSPRQGQGAYEQYF.

This clonotype was seen at least ten times. CDR3 loop: CASSVEGYSNQPQHF. The CDR3 DNA is TGTGCCAGCAGCGTAGAGGGGTATAGCAATCAGCCCCAGCATTTT. The chain is built from TRBV9 and TRBJ1-5; D possibly corresponds to TRBD1 (5 bases). The germline gives CDR1 SGDLS, CDR2 YYNGEE. The CDR3 spans 15 residues. Trimming stripped 0 bases from V and 0 bases from J, with 7 bases between. Filled out from reference TRBV9 and TRBJ1-5, the complete variable domain reads DSGVTQTPKHLITATGQRVTLRCSPRSGDLSVYWYQQSLDQGLQFLIQYYNGEERAKGNILERFSAQQFPDLHSELNLSSLELGDSALYFCASSVEGYSNQPQHFGDGTRLSIL.

In its sample, this clonotype was seen many times. The CDR3 region is CASSPGGFSSYEQYF. CDR3 DNA: TGTGCCAGCAGCCCTGGGGGCTTCAGCTCCTACGAGCAGTACTTC. The V gene is TRBV9, the J gene TRBJ2-7; weak D call: TRBD1 (6 bases). CDR3 length: 15 residues. V lost 4 bases and J 0 bases, leaving 14 bases between the germline ends. Per the germline V gene, CDR1 is SGDLS and CDR2 is YYNGEE.

This clonotype was seen ten or more times. The chain combines TRBV9 with TRBJ1-1; D not resolved. This CDR3 is built from 13 residues. CDR1 and CDR2 from the germline V gene are SGDLS and YYNGEE. V was pared by 6 bases and J by 7 bases, with 16 bases between. DNA of the CDR3: TGTGCCAGCACCTTTCTGGGGAGGGATGAAGCTTTCTTT. This gives the protein CASTFLGRDEAFF. Complete variable domain (other parts from reference TRBV9 and TRBJ1-1): DSGVTQTPKHLITATGQRVTLRCSPRSGDLSVYWYQQSLDQGLQFLIQYYNGEERAKGNILERFSAQQFPDLHSELNLSSLELGDSALYFCASTFLGRDEAFFGQGTRLTVV.

This clonotype was observed at least ten times. The V gene is TRBV9, the J gene TRBJ2-5; D remains unclear. The germline CDR1 and CDR2 sequences are SGDLS and YYNGEE. CDR3 length: 14 residues. V was clipped by 4 bases and J by 5 bases, with 15 bases between them. This CDR3 reads CASSYGRNGETQYF. DNA of the CDR3: TGTGCCAGCAGCTACGGACGGAATGGGGAGACCCAGTACTTC.

This clonotype was observed many times. In DNA, the CDR3 is TGTGCCAGCAGCGGCGGGACTAGCGGGTCCTACGAGCAGTACTTC. Protein product: CASSGGTSGSYEQYF. The chain carries TRBV9 and TRBJ2-7; 12 bases map to TRBD2. V lost 3 bases to trimming and J lost 1 base; unmatched junction nucleotides: 2. Per germline, CDR1 SGDLS and CDR2 YYNGEE. This CDR3 comprises 15 residues.

This clonotype was seen ten or more times. CDR3 sequence reads: CASSAGGQAYEQYF. CDR3 in DNA: TGTGCCAGCAGCGCGGGGGGACAGGCCTACGAGCAGTACTTC. The V gene is TRBV9, the J gene TRBJ2-7; maybe TRBD1 (8 bases). Germline V gene lookup returns CDR1 SGDLS and CDR2 YYNGEE. This CDR3 region has 14 residues. V lost 3 bases to trimming and J lost 2 bases, with 12 bases between them.

This clonotype was detected many times. This chain connects TRBV9 to TRBJ2-1, with D hard to call. The CDR3 runs to 15 residues. Trimming removed 0 bases at V and 4 bases at J, with 11 bases between. Germline V gives CDR1 SGDLS, CDR2 YYNGEE. The CDR3 spells CASSVASAQYNEQFF. The CDR3 DNA reads TGTGCCAGCAGCGTAGCGTCGGCACAGTACAATGAGCAGTTCTTC.

This clonotype was seen ten or more times. V gene TRBV9 combines with J gene TRBJ2-5, with 11 bases fitting TRBD2. Per the germline V gene, CDR1 is SGDLS and CDR2 is YYNGEE. Losses at the gene ends were 2 bases for V and 2 bases for J; bases not matched to a gene: 5. There are 16 residues in the CDR3. The CDR3 sequence: CASSVGTSGFQETQYF. The CDR3 DNA is TGTGCCAGCAGCGTGGGGACTAGCGGATTTCAAGAGACCCAGTACTTC.